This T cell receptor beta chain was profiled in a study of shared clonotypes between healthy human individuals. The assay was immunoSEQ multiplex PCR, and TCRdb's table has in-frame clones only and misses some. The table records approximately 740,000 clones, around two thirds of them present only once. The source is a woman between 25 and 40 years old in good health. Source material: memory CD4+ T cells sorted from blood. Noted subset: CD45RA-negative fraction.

The CDR3 bases are TGTGCCAGCAGCTTAGCCCAGGGGGTGATTGGTTACGAGCAGTACTTC. Translating it yields CASSLAQGVIGYEQYF. V is TRBV7-2 and J is TRBJ2-7, with TRBD1 matching over 7 bases. The germline gives CDR1 SGHTA, CDR2 FQGNSA. The CDR3 consists of 16 residues. V trimming: 0 bases; J trimming: 4 bases; junction bases outside the gene matches: 9.